This T cell receptor (beta chain) was found in a study of CD8+ T cells in alopecia areata (dated by TCRdb to 2017 to 2018). Regarding the research as a whole: Treated patients were enrolled in an open-label pilot trial of oral tofacitinib at 5 to 10 mg twice daily for moderate-to-severe alopecia areata. Tofacitinib was given for 6 to 18 months, followed by 6 months of follow-up off drug to assess delayed response and recurrence. Disease severity in treated patients was measured with the SALT score, which quantifies the percentage of affected scalp surface area. In both human patients and the C3H/HeJ mouse model, the study applied high-throughput TCRbeta sequencing to look at T cell clonal expansion in alopecia areata. On the human side, TCRbeta sequencing was run on scalp tissue and on sorted CD4+ and CD8+ peripheral blood T cells from healthy controls and from alopecia areata patients with either patchy or totalis/universalis disease. Biopsies were taken from tofacitinib-treated patients at baseline and again at 4 and 24 weeks into treatment, and several of those patients also had a later scalp biopsy. Scalp clonality was compared among normal scalp (n=4), patchy alopecia areata scalp (n=8), and alopecia totalis/universalis scalp (n=8). The RNA source kit depended on sample type: the PAXgene miRNA kit for fixed scalp, the miRNeasy kit for PBMCs, and the RNeasy kit for mouse skin. immunoSEQ multiplex PCR using 35 Vbeta forward primers and 13 Jbeta reverse primers was used to amplify TCRbeta CDR3 regions. The research as a whole found: Many expanded lesional clones were found to persist in scalp and blood during tofacitinib treatment, and relapse after treatment cessation may be partly explained by this persistence. Resident alphabeta T cells in normal human skin are also sequenced, complicating scalp TCR repertoire analysis, unlike mouse skin dominated by gammadelta T cells. Shared TCR sequences between patients were less evident than in mice, which may be partly attributable to HLA diversity in the patient population. With tofacitinib, both scalp clonality and the number of expanded CD8+ clones among the top 100 scalp clones went down significantly. Because the treated cohort was small and had only one nonresponder, larger studies are needed to examine links between baseline CD8+ expansion and response. Higher clonality and more expanded CD8+ clones were observed in lesional scalp than in normal scalp, particularly in alopecia totalis/universalis, a finding suggestive of antigenic drive.

What this sample's time point label stands for: about 4 weeks on oral tofacitinib. The treatment or condition label on this specimen signifies: oral pan-JAK inhibitor, 5-10 mg twice daily. From alopecia areata patients, peripheral blood was collected along with lesional scalp punch biopsies. PBMCs were isolated by density centrifugation and stained for CD3, CD4 and CD8, and CD4+ and CD8+ T cells were sorted on a FACSAria. Libraries came from the immunoSEQ multiplex PCR assay. RNA was extracted from all samples and reverse transcribed into cDNA, which served as template for TCR sequencing. SuperScript III was used to make first-strand cDNA, primed with a 2:1 mix of oligo-dT and random hexamers. Amplification bias was assessed with a synthetic immune receptor repertoire, and residual bias was removed computationally. The published analysis was carried out like this. After raw reads were preprocessed to remove errors, the CDR3 was defined following IMGT conventions as running from the conserved cysteine to phenylalanine. To get clonality, Shannon entropy was normalized by log2 of the number of productive unique TCRs and the result was subtracted from 1. Whether each scalp clone was CD4 or CD8 was inferred by checking scalp TCRbeta sequences against the CD4 and CD8 repertoires from sorted blood. TCRdb obtained this table from immuneACCESS and retained in-frame rearrangements with V and J assigned. These tables miss some clones; where compared with another copy, unresolved V genes account for less than half of the shortfall, and the remainder is unexplained. The V and J calls and clone size come from that table; D and trimming were worked out from the DNA. This sample is represented by roughly 190,000 clones; 50% to 60% of them were singletons. The ten biggest clones cover approximately 3.4% of the sample.

The CDR3 has 13 amino acids, counting the end cysteine and phenylalanine. Here the CDR3 DNA is all that survives: 39 bases in frame from base 1. The junction shows trimming of 0 bases on V and 8 bases on J, plus 10 bases between the germline ends. Via the germline V gene, CDR1 is SNHLY and CDR2 FYNNEI. Regarding this clone: This receptor's antigen is unknown. No qualities accompany the bases; no much larger clone lies one base away.

This clonotype was obtained from a human donor with alopecia areata. Recombination joined TRBV2 with TRBJ1-2, with the identity of the D gene unclear. The sequencing here drew on CD4+ T cells sorted from blood, taken at week 4, from a patient treated with tofacitinib. The DNA is TGTGCCAGCAGTGAAGCGCCGGCGGGAGGCTACACCTTC. Protein translation: CASSEAPAGGYTF.